The source of this T cell receptor (beta chain) is a study of CD8+ T cells in alopecia areata. cDNA prepared by RNA extraction and subsequent reverse transcription served as the template for sequencing. Produced via immunoSEQ multiplex PCR; TCRdb's table is partial and in-frame only. The sample shows about 300,000 clones, none of them appearing just once. The study's findings and limits: Mice showed TCR sharing more clearly than patients did, possibly owing to HLA. Affected lesional scalp, above all in alopecia totalis/universalis, was more clonal than normal scalp.

Germline lookup yields CDR1 GKSSPN and CDR2 SITVG. The germline V and J ends were trimmed by 5 bases and 4 bases, with 6 bases remaining between them. This CDR3 contains 12 residues. A word on this clone: No antigen is known for it. Gene names refer to mouse genes. The read ends 3 residues before the CDR3 terminus; that terminus is restored from the germline J gene.

The sorting of pooled cutaneous lymph node cells relied on CD4, CD8alpha, NKG2D, NKG2ACE and other markers. The TCR was taken from a C3H/HeJ mouse with alopecia areata. Strain MHC haplotype: H2-k. The V gene is TRBV31, the J gene TRBJ1-6; a weak D match, TRBD1 (6 bases). TRBJ1-6 qualifies as an ORF whose function is uncertain. Sequenced input: CD4+ T cells sorted from a lymph node. The CDR3 region is CAWGQYNSPLYF. CDR3 bases read: TGTGCCTGGGGACAGTATAATTCGCCC.